This TCR beta chain was captured by sequencing in a study of blood T cell repertoires in COVID-19. Overall study context: Samples representing acute and convalescent COVID-19 were sourced from the United States, Italy and Spain. Sources were T cells, B-cell-depleted T cells, or PBMCs; the material itself was cDNA or gDNA.

Original handling: Estimated nucleated cell counts came from reference gene primer amplification. Here immunoSEQ multiplex PCR was the method, and the copy in TCRdb shows in-frame clones only, minus some. That table supplies the V and J calls and clone size; D and trimming were determined from the DNA. The sample lists over 150,000 clones, about 88% occurring once. The CDR3 loop spans 15 amino acids. Looked up from germline, CDR1 is SGHNT and CDR2 is YYREEE (reference sequence). V lost 3 bases and J 2 bases, leaving 15 bases between the germline ends. The origin of this receptor is a man aged 35-49 years with acute or convalescent COVID-19. The sequenced sample consisted of peripheral blood. The genes are TRBV5-4 and TRBJ2-7; D may be TRBD2 (6 bases). The CDR3 protein is CASSWGVEGTYEQYF. The CDR3 nucleotides read TGTGCCAGCAGCTGGGGGGTCGAGGGGACCTACGAGCAGTACTTC.